The 6 T cell receptor beta chains presented below share a single source sample, sequenced in a study of T cells in Graves' hyperthyroidism and ophthalmopathy. RNA transcripts yielded amplified TCR beta CDR3 regions. An initial round of RT-PCR targeting the TCR CDR3 relied on the HTBI primer set. MiXCR, applied by TCRdb to the multiplex PCR reads, yields one record per CDR3 protein. Here the sample spans 380,000 or so distinct CDR3 sequences, over 11% being singletons. The specimen was blood. The receptor set was obtained from a woman younger than 45 with Graves' hyperthyroidism.

The chain is built from TRBV3-1 and TRBJ2-2, with 14 bases fitting TRBD2. This CDR3 comprises 18 residues. V shed 4 bases and J 2 bases; nucleotides not matched to a gene: 6. Germline CDR1 LGHDT, CDR2 YNNKEL (reference sequence). The DNA for the CDR3 is TGTGCCAGCAGCCCGGGACTAGCGGGGGTGGCCAACACCGGGGAGCTGTTTTTT. Translating it yields CASSPGLAGVANTGELFF. The full variable domain, rest sourced from reference TRBV3-1 and TRBJ2-2, is DTAVSQTPKYLVTQMGNDKSIKCEQNLGHDTMYWYKQDSKKFLKIMFSYNNKELIINETVPNRFSPKSPDKAHLNLHINSLELGDSAVYFCASSPGLAGVANTGELFFGEGSRLTVL.

V gene TRBV3-1 combines with J gene TRBJ2-5; 7 bases match TRBD2. V trimming: 5 bases; J trimming: 4 bases; junction bases outside the gene matches: 13. The germline gives CDR1 LGHDT, CDR2 YNNKEL (reference sequence). CDR3 size: 16 residues. CDR3 DNA sequence: TGTGCCAGCAGCAACAATCCGGCGGGAGTAGGAGAGACCCAGTACTTC. It encodes CASSNNPAGVGETQYF.

The CDR3 is CASSLSWGGNYGYTF. In DNA, the CDR3 is TGTGCCAGCAGCTTATCTTGGGGGGGGAACTATGGCTACACCTTC. The chain joins TRBV7-2 to TRBJ1-2; the D gene is possibly TRBD1 (5 bases). Germline lookup yields CDR1 SGHTA and CDR2 FQGNSA. This CDR3 has 15 residues. The V and J ends lost 2 bases and 2 bases respectively, with 12 bases between them.

The DNA of the CDR3 is TGTGCCAGCTCACCAGGGACCCGAACAGATACGCAGTATTTT. Protein sequence: CASSPGTRTDTQYF. The V gene is TRBV18, the J gene TRBJ2-3; TRBD1 or TRBD2 may be the D gene (5 bases each). This CDR3 comprises 14 residues. The germline V gene encodes CDR1 KGHSH and CDR2 LQKENI. Trimming cost V 2 bases and J 3 bases, with 9 bases left between them. The whole variable domain, filled in from reference TRBV18 and TRBJ2-3, reads NAGVMQNPRHLVRRRGQEARLRCSPMKGHSHVYWYRQLPEEGLKFMVYLQKENIIDESGMPKERFSAEFPKEGPSILRIQQVVRGDSAAYFCASSPGTRTDTQYFGPGTRLTVL.

This rearrangement joins TRBV29-1 to TRBJ1-1; tentative D call: TRBD1 (5 bases). CDR1 SQVTM and CDR2 ANQGSEA come from the germline V gene. V was trimmed by 7 bases and J by 4 bases, leaving 10 bases between them. This CDR3 has 11 residues. CDR3 coding DNA: TGCAGCGCGAGGGGTGCCACTGAAGCTTTCTTT. Protein product: CSARGATEAFF.

This clonotype was detected ten times or more. The chain is built from TRBV7-9 and TRBJ2-7; D may correspond to TRBD1 or TRBD2 (5 bases each). CDR3 length equals 16 residues. Germline V lookup: CDR1 SEHNR, CDR2 FQNEAQ (reference sequence). V was shortened by 1 base and J by 0 bases, with 13 bases between the two germline ends. The CDR3 DNA is TGTGCCAGCAGCTTAGAATCCGCAGGGAGCTCCTACGAGCAGTACTTC. This sequence encodes CASSLESAGSSYEQYF.